This T cell receptor beta chain emerged from a study of blood T cell repertoires in COVID-19. Assay used: immunoSEQ multiplex PCR; TCRdb lists only in-frame clones, some missing. The sample lists hundreds of thousands of clones, over 75% occurring once. Germline CDR1 is WNHNN and CDR2 is SYGVQD (reference sequence). V shed 3 bases and J 7 bases; nucleotides not matched to a gene: 11. This CDR3 is 16 amino acids long. Sequences were obtained from peripheral blood. The chain uses TRBV10-1 and TRBJ2-1; the match to TRBD2 covers 8 bases. This sequence was found in a woman aged 55-75 years with COVID-19, enrolled during active disease. The CDR3 DNA sequence: TGCGCCAGCAGTGACAGCCCAGCGGGGGCTTTAAATGAGCAGTTCTTC. It encodes CASSDSPAGALNEQFF.